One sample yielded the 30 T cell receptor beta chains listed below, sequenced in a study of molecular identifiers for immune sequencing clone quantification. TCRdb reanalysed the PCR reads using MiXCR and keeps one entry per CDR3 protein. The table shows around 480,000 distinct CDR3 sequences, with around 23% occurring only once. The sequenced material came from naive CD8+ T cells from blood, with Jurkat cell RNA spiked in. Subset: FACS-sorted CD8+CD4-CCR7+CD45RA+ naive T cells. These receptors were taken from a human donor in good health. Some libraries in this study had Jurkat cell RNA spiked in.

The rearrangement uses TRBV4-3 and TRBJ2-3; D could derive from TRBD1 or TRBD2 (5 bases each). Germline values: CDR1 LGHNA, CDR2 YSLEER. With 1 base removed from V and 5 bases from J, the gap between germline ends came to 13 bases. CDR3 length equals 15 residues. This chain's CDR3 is CASSQVVGTRDTQYF. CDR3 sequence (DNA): TGCGCCAGCAGCCAAGTTGTTGGGACCCGAGATACGCAGTATTTT.

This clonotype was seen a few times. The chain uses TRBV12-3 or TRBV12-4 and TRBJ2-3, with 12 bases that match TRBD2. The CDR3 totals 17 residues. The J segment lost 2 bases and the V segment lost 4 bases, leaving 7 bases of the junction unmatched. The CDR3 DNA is TGTGCCAGCAGTTCAAGGACTAGCGGGGAGTCCACAGATACGCAGTATTTT. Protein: CASSSRTSGESTDTQYF.

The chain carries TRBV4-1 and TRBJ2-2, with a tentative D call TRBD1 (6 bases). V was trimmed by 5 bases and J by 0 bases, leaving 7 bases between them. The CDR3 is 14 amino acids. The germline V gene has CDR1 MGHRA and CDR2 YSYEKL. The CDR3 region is CASSWTANTGELFF. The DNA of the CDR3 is TGCGCCAGCAGCTGGACAGCGAACACCGGGGAGCTGTTTTTT.

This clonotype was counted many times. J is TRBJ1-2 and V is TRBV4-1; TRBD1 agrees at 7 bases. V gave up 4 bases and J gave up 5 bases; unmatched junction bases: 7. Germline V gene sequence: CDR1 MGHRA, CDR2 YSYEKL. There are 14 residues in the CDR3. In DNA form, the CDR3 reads TGCGCCAGCAGCCCCCGAGACAGGGTGTATGGCTACACCTTC. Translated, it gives CASSPRDRVYGYTF.

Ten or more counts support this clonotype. The CDR3 is CASSLGRFITYEQYF. Written as DNA, the CDR3 is TGTGCCAGCAGCTTAGGGAGATTCATCACCTACGAGCAGTACTTC. The chain carries TRBV7-2 and TRBJ2-7; D is undetermined. The germline V gene encodes CDR1 SGHTA and CDR2 FQGNSA. V lost 1 base and J 2 bases, leaving 12 bases between the germline ends. The CDR3 loop spans 15 amino acids.

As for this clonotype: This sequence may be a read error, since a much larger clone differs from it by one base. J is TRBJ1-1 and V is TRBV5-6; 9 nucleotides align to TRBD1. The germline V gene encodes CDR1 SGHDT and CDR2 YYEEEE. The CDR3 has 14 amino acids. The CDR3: CASSWTTGGDEALF. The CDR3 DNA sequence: TGTGCCAGCAGCTGGACCACAGGGGGCGATGAAGCTCTCTTT. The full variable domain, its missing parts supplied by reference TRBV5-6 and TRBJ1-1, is DAGVTQSPTHLIKTRGQQVTLRCSPKSGHDTVSWYQQALGQGPQFIFQYYEEEERQRGNFPDRFSGHQFPNYSSELNVNALLLGDSALYLCASSWTTGGDEALFGQGTRLTVV.

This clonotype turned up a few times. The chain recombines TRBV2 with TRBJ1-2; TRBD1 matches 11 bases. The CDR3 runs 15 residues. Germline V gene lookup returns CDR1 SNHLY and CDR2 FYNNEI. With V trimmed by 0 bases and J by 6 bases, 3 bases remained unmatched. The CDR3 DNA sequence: TGTGCCAGCAGTGAAGCGGACAGGGGGCATGATGGCTACACCTTC. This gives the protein CASSEADRGHDGYTF.

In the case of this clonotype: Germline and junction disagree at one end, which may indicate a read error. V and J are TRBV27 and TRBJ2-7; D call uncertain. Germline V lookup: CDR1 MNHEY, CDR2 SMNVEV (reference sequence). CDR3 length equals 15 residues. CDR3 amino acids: CASSLSAGSSYEQCF. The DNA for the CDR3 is TGTGCCAGCAGTTTATCCGCAGGTAGCTCCTACGAGCAGTGCTTC.

This chain's CDR3 is CASGPPQGNTIYF. The CDR3 DNA sequence: TGTGCCAGCGGCCCCCCACAGGGAAACACCATATATTTT. The chain combines TRBV13 with TRBJ1-3, with no clear D. The V end was cut by 8 bases, the J end by 4 bases, with 12 bases between. Germline V gene lookup returns CDR1 PRHDT and CDR2 FYEKMQ (reference sequence). This CDR3 has 13 amino acids.

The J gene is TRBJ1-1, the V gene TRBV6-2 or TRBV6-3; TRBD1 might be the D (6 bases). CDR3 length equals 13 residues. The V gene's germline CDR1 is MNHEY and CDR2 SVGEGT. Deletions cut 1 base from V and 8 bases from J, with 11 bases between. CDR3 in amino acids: CASSYFGGPEAFF. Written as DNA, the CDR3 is TGTGCCAGCAGTTACTTCGGGGGGCCCGAAGCTTTCTTT.

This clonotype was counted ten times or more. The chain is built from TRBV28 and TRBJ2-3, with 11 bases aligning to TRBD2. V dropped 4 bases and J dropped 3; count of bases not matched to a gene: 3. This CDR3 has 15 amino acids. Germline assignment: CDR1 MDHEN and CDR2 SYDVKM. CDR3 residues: CASSWGLAVTDTQYF. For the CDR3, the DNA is TGTGCCAGCAGTTGGGGACTAGCGGTAACAGATACGCAGTATTTT.

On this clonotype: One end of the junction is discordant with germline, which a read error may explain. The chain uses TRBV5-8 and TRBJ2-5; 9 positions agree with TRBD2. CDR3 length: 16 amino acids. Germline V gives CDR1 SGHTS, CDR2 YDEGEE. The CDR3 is CGSSFTGTSYQETQYF. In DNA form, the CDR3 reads TGTGGCAGCAGCTTCACCGGGACTAGCTACCAAGAGACCCAGTACTTC.

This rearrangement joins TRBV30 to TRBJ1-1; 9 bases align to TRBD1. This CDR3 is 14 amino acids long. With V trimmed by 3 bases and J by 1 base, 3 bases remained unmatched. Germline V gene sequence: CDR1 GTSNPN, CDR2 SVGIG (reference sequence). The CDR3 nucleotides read TGTGCCTGGAGAAAGGGACAGGGGAACACTGAAGCTTTCTTT. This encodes CAWRKGQGNTEAFF. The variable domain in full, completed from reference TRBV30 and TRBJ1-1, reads SQTIHQWPATLVQPVGSPLSLECTVEGTSNPNLYWYRQAAGRGLQLLFYSVGIGQISSEVPQNLSASRPQDRQFILSSKKLLLSDSGFYLCAWRKGQGNTEAFFGQGTRLTVV.

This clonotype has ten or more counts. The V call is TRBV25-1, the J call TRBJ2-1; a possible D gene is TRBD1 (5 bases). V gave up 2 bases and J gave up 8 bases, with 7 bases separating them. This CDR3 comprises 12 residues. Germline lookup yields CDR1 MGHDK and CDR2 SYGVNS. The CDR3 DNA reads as TGTGCCAGCAGTGAACAGGGCTATGAGCAGTTCTTC. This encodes CASSEQGYEQFF.

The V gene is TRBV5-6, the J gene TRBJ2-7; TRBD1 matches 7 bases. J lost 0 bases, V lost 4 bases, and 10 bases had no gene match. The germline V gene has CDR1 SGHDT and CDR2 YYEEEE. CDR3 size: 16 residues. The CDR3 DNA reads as TGTGCCAGCAGCCTGGGACAGAGCGAACCCTCCTACGAGCAGTACTTC. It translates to CASSLGQSEPSYEQYF.

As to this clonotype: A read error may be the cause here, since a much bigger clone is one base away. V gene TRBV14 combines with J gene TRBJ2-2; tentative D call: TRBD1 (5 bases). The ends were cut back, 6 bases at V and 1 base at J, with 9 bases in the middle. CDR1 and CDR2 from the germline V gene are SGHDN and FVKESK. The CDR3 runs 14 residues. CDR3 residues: CASRFTGNTGELFF. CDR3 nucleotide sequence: TGTGCCAGCAGGTTCACAGGGAACACCGGGGAGCTGTTTTTT.

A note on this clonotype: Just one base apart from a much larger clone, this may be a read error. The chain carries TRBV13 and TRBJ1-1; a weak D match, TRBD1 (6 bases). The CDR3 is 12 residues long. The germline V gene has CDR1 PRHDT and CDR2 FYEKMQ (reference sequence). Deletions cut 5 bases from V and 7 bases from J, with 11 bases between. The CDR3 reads CASSEGGVEAFF. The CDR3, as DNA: TGTGCCAGCAGCGAGGGGGGTGTTGAAGCTTTCTTT.

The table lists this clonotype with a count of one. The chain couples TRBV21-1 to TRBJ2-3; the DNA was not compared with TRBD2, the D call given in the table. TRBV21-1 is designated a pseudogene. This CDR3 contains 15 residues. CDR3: CASSRGTSGAPAKYF. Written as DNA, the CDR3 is TGTGCCAGCAGCAGGGGGACTAGCGGGGCGCCTGCGAAGTATTTT.

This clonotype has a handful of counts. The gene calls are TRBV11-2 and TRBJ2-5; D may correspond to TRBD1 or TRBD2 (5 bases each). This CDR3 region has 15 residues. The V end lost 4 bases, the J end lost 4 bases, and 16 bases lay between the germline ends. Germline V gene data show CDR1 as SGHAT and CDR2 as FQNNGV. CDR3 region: CASSSYLGEVETQYF. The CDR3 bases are TGTGCCAGCAGCTCCTATTTGGGGGAAGTAGAGACCCAGTACTTC.

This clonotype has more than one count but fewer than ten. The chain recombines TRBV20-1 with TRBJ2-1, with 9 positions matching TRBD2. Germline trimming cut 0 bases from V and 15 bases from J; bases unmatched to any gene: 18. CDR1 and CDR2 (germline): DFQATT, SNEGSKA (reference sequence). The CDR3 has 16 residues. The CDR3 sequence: CSARDPGVLLAGVLFF. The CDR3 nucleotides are TGCAGTGCTAGAGACCCGGGAGTTCTCTTAGCGGGAGTTCTGTTCTTC.

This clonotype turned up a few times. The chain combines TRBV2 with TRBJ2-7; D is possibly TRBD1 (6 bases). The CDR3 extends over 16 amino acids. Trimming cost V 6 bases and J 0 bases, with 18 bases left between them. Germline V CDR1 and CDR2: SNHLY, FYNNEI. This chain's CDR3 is CASSELPGQSSYEQYF. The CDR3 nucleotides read TGTGCCAGCAGCGAACTTCCGGGACAAAGCTCCTACGAGCAGTACTTC.

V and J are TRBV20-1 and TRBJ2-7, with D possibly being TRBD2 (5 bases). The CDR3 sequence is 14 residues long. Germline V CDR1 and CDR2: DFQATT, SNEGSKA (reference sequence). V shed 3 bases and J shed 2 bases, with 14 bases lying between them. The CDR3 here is CSASLATKPYEQYF. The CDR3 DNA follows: TGCAGTGCTAGCTTGGCGACTAAACCCTACGAGCAGTACTTC.

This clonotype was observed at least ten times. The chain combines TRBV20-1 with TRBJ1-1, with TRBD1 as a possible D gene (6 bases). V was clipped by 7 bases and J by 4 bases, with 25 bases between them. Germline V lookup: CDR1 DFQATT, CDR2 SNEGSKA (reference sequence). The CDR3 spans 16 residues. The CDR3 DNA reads TGCAGTGTCAACCGGGAAACAGGGCCTAAGGGCACTGAAGCTTTCTTT. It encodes CSVNRETGPKGTEAFF.

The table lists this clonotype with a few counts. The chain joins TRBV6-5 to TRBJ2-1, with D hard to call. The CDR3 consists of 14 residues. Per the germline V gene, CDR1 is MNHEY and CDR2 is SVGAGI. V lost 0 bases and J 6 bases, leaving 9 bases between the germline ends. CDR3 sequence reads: CASSYSIPGNEQFF. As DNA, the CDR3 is TGTGCCAGCAGTTACTCCATCCCCGGCAATGAGCAGTTCTTC.

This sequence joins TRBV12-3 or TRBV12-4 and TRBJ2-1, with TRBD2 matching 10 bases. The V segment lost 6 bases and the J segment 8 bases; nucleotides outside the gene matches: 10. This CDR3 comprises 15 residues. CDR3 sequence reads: CASSQAGGPSHEQFF. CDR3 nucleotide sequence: TGTGCCAGCAGCCAAGCGGGAGGGCCTTCCCATGAGCAGTTCTTC.

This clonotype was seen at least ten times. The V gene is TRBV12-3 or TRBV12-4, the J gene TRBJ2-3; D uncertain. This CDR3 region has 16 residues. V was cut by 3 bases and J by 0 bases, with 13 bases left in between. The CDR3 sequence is CASSFPAQSSTDTQYF. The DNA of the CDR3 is TGTGCCAGCAGTTTCCCCGCACAATCTAGCACAGATACGCAGTATTTT.

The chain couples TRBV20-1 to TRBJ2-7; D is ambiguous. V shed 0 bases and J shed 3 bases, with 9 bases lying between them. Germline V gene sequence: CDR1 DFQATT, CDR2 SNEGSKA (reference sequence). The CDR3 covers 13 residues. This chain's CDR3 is CSAREEDYYEQYF. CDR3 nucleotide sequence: TGCAGTGCTAGAGAAGAGGATTACTACGAGCAGTACTTC.

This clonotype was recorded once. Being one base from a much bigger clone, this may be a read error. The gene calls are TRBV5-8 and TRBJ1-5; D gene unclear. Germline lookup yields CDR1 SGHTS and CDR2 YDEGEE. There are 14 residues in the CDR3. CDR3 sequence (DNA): TGTGCCTGCAGCTTGTGGGGATATGGGCAGCCCCAGCATTTT. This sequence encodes CACSLWGYGQPQHF.

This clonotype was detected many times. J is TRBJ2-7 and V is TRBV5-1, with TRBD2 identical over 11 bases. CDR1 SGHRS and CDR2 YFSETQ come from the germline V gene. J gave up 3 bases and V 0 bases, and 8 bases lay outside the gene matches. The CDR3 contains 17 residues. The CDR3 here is CASSLGTSGGRRYEQYF. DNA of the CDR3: TGCGCCAGCAGCTTGGGTACTAGCGGGGGCCGGCGCTACGAGCAGTACTTC.

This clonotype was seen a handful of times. CDR3 in amino acids: CASSHHGAQPYEQYF. The CDR3 nucleotides read TGTGCCAGCAGCCACCACGGGGCCCAACCCTACGAGCAGTACTTC. The chain combines TRBV13 with TRBJ2-7; either TRBD1 or TRBD2 may fit D (5 bases each). This CDR3 contains 15 residues. From germline, CDR1 is PRHDT and CDR2 FYEKMQ (reference sequence). Deletions cut 5 bases from V and 2 bases from J, with 16 bases between. The whole variable domain, remainder taken from reference TRBV13 and TRBJ2-7, is AAGVIQSPRHLIKEKRETATLKCYPIPRHDTVYWYQQGPGQDPQFLISFYEKMQSDKGSIPDRFSAQQFSDYHSELNMSSLELGDSALYFCASSHHGAQPYEQYFGPGTRLTVT.